This T cell receptor (beta chain) stems from a study of long-term antiretroviral therapy in people with HIV. The CDR3 is 12 amino acids. V lost 6 bases and J lost 5, with 10 bases in between. The germline V gene has CDR1 ENHRY and CDR2 SYGVKD. Survey level was the resolution at which the v3.0 immunoSEQ assay ran. The table came from immunoSEQ multiplex PCR; TCRdb's copy has only in-frame clones and leaves some out. The table has 23,000 or so clones, over 80% seen once; the top ten hold roughly a quarter. The sequence came from a man in his fifties with HIV. The V call is TRBV10-3, the J call TRBJ2-5; D not certain. Sequenced material: unsorted PBMCs, taken 0.4 years after starting antiretroviral therapy. The CDR3 loop is CAIRAPMETQYF. CDR3 DNA sequence: TGTGCCATCAGAGCGCCCATGGAGACCCAGTACTTC.